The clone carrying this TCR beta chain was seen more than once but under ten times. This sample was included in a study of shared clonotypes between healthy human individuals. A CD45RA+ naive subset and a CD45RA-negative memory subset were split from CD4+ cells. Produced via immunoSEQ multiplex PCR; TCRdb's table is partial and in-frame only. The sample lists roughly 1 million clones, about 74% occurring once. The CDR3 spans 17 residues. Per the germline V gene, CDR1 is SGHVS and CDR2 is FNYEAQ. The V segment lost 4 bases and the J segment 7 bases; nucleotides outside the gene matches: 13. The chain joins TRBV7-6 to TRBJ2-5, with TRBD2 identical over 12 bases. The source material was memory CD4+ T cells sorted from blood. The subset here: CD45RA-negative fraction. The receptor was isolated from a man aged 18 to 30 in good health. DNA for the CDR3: TGTGCCAGCAGCTCCGCGATGGCTAGCGGGGGGGCCGGGACCCAGTACTTC. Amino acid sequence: CASSSAMASGGAGTQYF.